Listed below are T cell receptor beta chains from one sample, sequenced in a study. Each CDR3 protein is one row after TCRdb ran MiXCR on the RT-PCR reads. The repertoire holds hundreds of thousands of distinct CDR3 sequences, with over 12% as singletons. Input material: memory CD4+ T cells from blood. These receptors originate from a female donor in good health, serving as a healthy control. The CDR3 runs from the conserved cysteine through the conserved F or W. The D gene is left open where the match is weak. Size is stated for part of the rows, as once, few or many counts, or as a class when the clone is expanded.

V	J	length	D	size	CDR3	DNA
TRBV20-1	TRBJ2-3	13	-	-	CSASGRGTDTQYF	TGCAGTGCTAGCGGTCGGGGCACAGATACGCAGTATTTT
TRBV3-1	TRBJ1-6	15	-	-	CASSQVGQGNSPLHF	TGTGCCAGCAGCCAAGTGGGGCAGGGTAATTCACCCCTCCACTTT
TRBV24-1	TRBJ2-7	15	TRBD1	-	CATSEPGQGSDEQYF	TGTGCCACCAGTGAGCCGGGACAGGGATCGGACGAGCAGTACTTC
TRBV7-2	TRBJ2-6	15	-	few	CASTPLVAGANVLTF	TGTGCCAGCACCCCTTTGGTCGCTGGGGCCAACGTCCTGACTTTC
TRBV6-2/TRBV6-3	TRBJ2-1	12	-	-	CASSKSNLAQFF	TGTGCCAGCAGTAAAAGCAATCTTGCGCAGTTCTTC
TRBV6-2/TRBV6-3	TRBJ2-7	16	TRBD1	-	CASSSPYRGNSYEQYF	TGTGCCAGCAGTTCGCCTTACAGGGGTAACTCCTACGAGCAGTACTTC
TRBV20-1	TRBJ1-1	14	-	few	CSAPLGGRNTEAFF	TGCAGTGCCCCGCTGGGGGGCAGGAACACTGAAGCTTTCTTT
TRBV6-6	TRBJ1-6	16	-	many	CASSSQYGDDNSPLHF	TGTGCCAGCAGTTCTCAGTATGGAGATGATAATTCACCCCTCCACTTT
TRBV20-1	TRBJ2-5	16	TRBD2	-	CSARRSSGGFQETQYF	TGCAGTGCTAGGAGAAGTAGCGGGGGCTTCCAAGAGACCCAGTACTTC
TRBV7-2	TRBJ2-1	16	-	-	CASSRQWPESYNEQFF	TGTGCCAGCAGCCGTCAATGGCCAGAGTCCTACAATGAGCAGTTCTTC
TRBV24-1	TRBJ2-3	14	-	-	CATSDLVTTDTQYF	TGTGCCACCAGTGACCTAGTGACCACAGATACGCAGTATTTT